This TCR beta chain was identified during a study of blood T cell repertoires in COVID-19. Study in general: The study drew acute and convalescent COVID-19 samples from the United States, Italy and Spain. PBMCs, B-cell-depleted T cells, or T cells were the source of the cDNA or gDNA that made up the material.

The V gene lost 6 bases and the J gene lost 7 bases, with 15 bases spanning the gap. CDR3 length: 13 residues. Here immunoSEQ multiplex PCR was the method, and the copy in TCRdb shows in-frame clones only, minus some. This table has about 60,000 clones, more than 85% appearing once. This receptor was obtained from a man aged 55 to 70 with acute or convalescent COVID-19. Sequencing input: peripheral blood. The chain uses TRBV12-3 or TRBV12-4 and TRBJ1-2; no reliable D call. The CDR3 reads CASSHRGGSGYTF. The CDR3 DNA follows: TGTGCCAGCAGCCACCGAGGAGGCTCTGGCTACACCTTC.